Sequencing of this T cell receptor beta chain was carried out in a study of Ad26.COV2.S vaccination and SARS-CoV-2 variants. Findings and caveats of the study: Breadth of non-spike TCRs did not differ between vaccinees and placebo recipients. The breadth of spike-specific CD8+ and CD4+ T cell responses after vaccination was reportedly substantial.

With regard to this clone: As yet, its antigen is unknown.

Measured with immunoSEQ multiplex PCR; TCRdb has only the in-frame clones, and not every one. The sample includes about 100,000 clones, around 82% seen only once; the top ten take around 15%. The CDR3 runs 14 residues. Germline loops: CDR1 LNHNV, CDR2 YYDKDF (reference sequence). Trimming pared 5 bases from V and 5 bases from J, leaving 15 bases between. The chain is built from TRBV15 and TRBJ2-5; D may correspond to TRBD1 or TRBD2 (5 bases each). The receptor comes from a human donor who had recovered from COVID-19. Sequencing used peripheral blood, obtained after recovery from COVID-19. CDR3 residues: CATSYPEGEETQYF. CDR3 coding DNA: TGTGCCACCAGCTATCCGGAAGGGGAGGAGACCCAGTACTTC.